Listed below are T cell receptor beta chains from one sample, sequenced in a study of blood T cell repertoires in COVID-19. The repertoire was sequenced with immunoSEQ multiplex PCR; TCRdb's copy has only in-frame clones and lacks some. The sample shows around 88,000 clones, roughly nine tenths of them seen only once. The sequenced sample was peripheral blood. The receptors were gathered from a man aged 55 to 69 with acute or convalescent COVID-19. Both conserved end residues are part of each CDR3. A D gene is named only where the DNA matches it firmly. Not every row has a clone size; where given, it reads once, few, many or a size class.

>few|TRBJ2-2|TRBV4-2|-
CASSQEETVYRELFF
TGTGCCAGCAGCCAAGAAGAAACAGTCTACCGGGAGCTGTTTTTT
>-|TRBJ2-7|TRBV23-1|TRBD1
CASSPDRETYEQYF
TGCGCCAGCAGTCCGGACAGGGAGACCTACGAGCAGTACTTC
>-|TRBJ2-2|TRBV30|-
CAWGVSTGELFF
TGTGCCTGGGGGGTTAGCACCGGGGAGCTGTTTTTT
>-|TRBJ2-5|TRBV4-1|-
CASSLPRDGSQETQYF
TGCGCCAGCAGCCTGCCCCGGGACGGGAGCCAAGAGACCCAGTACTTC
>-|TRBJ2-7|TRBV27|TRBD2
CASTTRGGSYYEQYF
TGTGCCAGCACCACACGGGGAGGGAGTTACTACGAGCAGTACTTC
>-|TRBJ2-3|TRBV7-3|-
CASSPSGPTDTQYF
TGTGCCAGCAGCCCAAGCGGCCCCACAGATACGCAGTATTTT
>few|TRBJ2-5|TRBV5-1|TRBD1
CASRTGTYQETQYF
TGCGCCAGCAGGACAGGGACATACCAAGAGACCCAGTACTTC
>-|TRBJ2-5|TRBV7-9|-
CASRAEVTQYF
TGTGCCAGCAGGGCTGAGGTGACCCAGTACTTC
>-|TRBJ2-3|TRBV5-1|TRBD1
CASSLEQGTQYF
TGCGCCAGCAGCTTGGAACAGGGGACGCAGTATTTT
>-|TRBJ1-5|TRBV5-5|-
CASSLASGIGNQPQHF
TGTGCCAGCAGCTTGGCCTCGGGGATTGGCAATCAGCCCCAGCATTTT
>-|TRBJ1-2|TRBV27|-
CASSSPSRFWVGYTF
TGTGCCAGCAGTTCGCCGTCCAGGTTTTGGGTCGGCTACACCTTC
>-|TRBJ2-7|TRBV5-1|TRBD1
CASSLTGVYEQYF
TGCGCCAGCAGCTTGACAGGGGTCTACGAGCAGTACTTC
>-|TRBJ2-1|TRBV11-2|TRBD2
CASSLPRARGDEQFF
TGTGCCAGCAGCCTGCCCCGGGCCCGGGGGGATGAGCAGTTCTTC
>-|TRBJ2-1|TRBV5-1|-
CASSFGQTYNEQFF
TGCGCCAGCAGCTTTGGACAGACCTACAATGAGCAGTTCTTC
>-|TRBJ2-1|TRBV28|TRBD2
CASYTLSGTSYNEQFF
TGTGCCAGCTATACGCTTTCCGGGACTAGCTACAATGAGCAGTTCTTC
>-|TRBJ1-2|TRBV18|TRBD1
CASSPDQRDSKLYGYTF
TGTGCCAGCTCACCGGACCAACGGGACAGTAAACTCTATGGCTACACCTTC
>-|TRBJ2-1|TRBV5-4|TRBD2
CASSFELAGDYNEQFF
TGTGCCAGCAGCTTCGAGTTAGCGGGGGATTACAATGAGCAGTTCTTC
>few|TRBJ2-2|TRBV7-3|TRBD1
CASSRQGDSGELFF
TGTGCCAGCAGCCGACAGGGGGATTCCGGGGAGCTGTTTTTT
>-|TRBJ1-1|TRBV5-4|TRBD1
CASSFAGGGTEAFF
TGTGCCAGCAGCTTCGCAGGGGGCGGCACTGAAGCTTTCTTT
>-|TRBJ1-3|TRBV9|-
CASSVTQNSGNTIYF
TGTGCCAGCAGCGTAACACAGAACTCTGGAAACACCATATATTTT
>-|TRBJ1-5|TRBV28|-
CASSLATVSNQPQHF
TGTGCCAGCAGTCTCGCGACAGTTAGCAATCAGCCCCAGCATTTT
>-|TRBJ1-2|TRBV27|TRBD1
CASSPLDRGNGYTF
TGTGCCAGCAGTCCATTGGACAGGGGAAATGGCTACACCTTC
>-|TRBJ2-2|TRBV7-3|TRBD2
CASSSSGRQNTGELFF
TGTGCCAGCAGCTCTAGCGGGAGGCAGAACACCGGGGAGCTGTTTTTT
>-|TRBJ1-5|TRBV27|-
CASSLKAGRNQPQHF
TGTGCCAGCAGTTTAAAGGCAGGGCGCAATCAGCCCCAGCATTTT
>once|TRBJ2-1|TRBV5-1|TRBD1
CASSLSGQGYNEQFF
TGCGCCAGCAGCTTGTCTGGACAGGGTTACAATGAGCAGTTCTTC
>-|TRBJ1-2|TRBV10-2|-
CASSPLRGFGYTF
TGCGCCAGCAGTCCCCTTCGGGGGTTCGGCTACACCTTC
>-|TRBJ2-3|TRBV5-4|-
CASSLGGTGTDTQYF
TGTGCCAGCAGCTTGGGGGGAACGGGAACAGATACGCAGTATTTT
>once|TRBJ2-1|TRBV12-3/TRBV12-4|TRBD2
CASSRLAFDEQFF
TGTGCCAGCAGTAGACTAGCGTTCGATGAGCAGTTCTTC
>-|TRBJ2-7|TRBV11-3|TRBD2
CASSPRTSGRDEQYF
TGTGCCAGCAGCCCAAGGACTAGCGGGAGGGACGAGCAGTACTTC
>-|TRBJ2-1|TRBV19|TRBD2
CASRRLAVYNEQFF
TGTGCCAGTAGGAGACTAGCGGTCTACAATGAGCAGTTCTTC
>-|TRBJ2-2|TRBV19|-
CASSSKTGTGELFF
TGTGCCAGTAGTAGTAAAACAGGAACCGGGGAGCTGTTTTTT
>-|TRBJ2-7|TRBV19|TRBD1
CASKNDRGSYEQYF
TGTGCCAGTAAGAACGACAGGGGCTCCTACGAGCAGTACTTC
>-|TRBJ2-5|TRBV11-1|-
CASSSDSQETQYF
TGTGCCAGCAGCTCAGACAGCCAAGAGACCCAGTACTTC
>-|TRBJ2-2|TRBV19|TRBD1
CASSTRWGGQGDTGELFF
TGTGCCAGTAGCACGAGATGGGGGGGACAGGGTGACACCGGGGAGCTGTTTTTT
>few|TRBJ2-7|TRBV7-9|TRBD2
CASSPAGGRYEQYF
TGTGCCAGCAGCCCCGCGGGGGGGCGCTACGAGCAGTACTTC
>-|TRBJ1-6|TRBV18|-
CASSLAGNSPLHF
TGTGCCAGCTCTCTCGCGGGGAATTCACCCCTCCACTTT
>-|TRBJ2-2|TRBV10-3|-
CAISEARSTPGELFF
TGTGCCATCAGTGAAGCCCGATCAACCCCGGGGGAGCTGTTTTTT
>-|TRBJ2-2|TRBV28|-
CASSTPGTNTGELFF
TGTGCCAGCAGTACCCCCGGGACTAACACCGGGGAGCTGTTTTTT
>-|TRBJ1-1|TRBV3-1/TRBV3-2|-
CASSQDRVSTEAFF
TGTGCCAGCAGCCAAGACAGGGTGAGCACTGAAGCTTTCTTT
>few|TRBJ2-1|TRBV20-1|TRBD1
CSASPDRGRGEQFF
TGCAGTGCTAGTCCCGACAGGGGGCGCGGGGAGCAGTTCTTC
>-|TRBJ1-1|TRBV10-3|-
CAISELRDTEAFF
TGTGCCATCAGTGAGTTACGCGACACTGAAGCTTTCTTT
>few|TRBJ1-5|TRBV7-2|-
CASSWGHSNQPQHF
TGTGCCAGCAGCTGGGGCCACTCCAATCAGCCCCAGCATTTT
>-|TRBJ2-5|TRBV7-2|-
CASSPRGGHDDQETQYF
TGTGCCAGCAGCCCAAGGGGTGGACACGATGACCAAGAGACCCAGTACTTC
>-|TRBJ1-4|TRBV5-4|-
CASSLAATNEKLFF
TGTGCCAGCAGCTTGGCAGCAACTAATGAAAAACTGTTTTTT
>-|TRBJ1-2|TRBV11-3|-
CASSLEQADLKGYTF
TGTGCCAGCAGCTTAGAGCAGGCGGACTTAAAGGGCTACACCTTC